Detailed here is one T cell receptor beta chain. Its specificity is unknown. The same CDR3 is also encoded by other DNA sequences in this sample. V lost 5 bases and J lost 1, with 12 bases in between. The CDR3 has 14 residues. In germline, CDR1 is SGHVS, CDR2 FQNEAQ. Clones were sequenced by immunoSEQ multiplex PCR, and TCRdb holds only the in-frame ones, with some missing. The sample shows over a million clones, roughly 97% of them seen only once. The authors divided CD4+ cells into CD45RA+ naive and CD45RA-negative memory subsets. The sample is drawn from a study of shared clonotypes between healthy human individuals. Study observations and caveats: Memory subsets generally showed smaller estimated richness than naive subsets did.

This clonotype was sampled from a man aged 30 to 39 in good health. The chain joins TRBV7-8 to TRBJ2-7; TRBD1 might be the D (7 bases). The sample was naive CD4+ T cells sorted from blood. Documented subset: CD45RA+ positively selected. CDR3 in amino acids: CASSPRDSSYEQYF. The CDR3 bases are TGTGCCAGCAGCCCGCGGGACAGTTCCTACGAGCAGTACTTC.